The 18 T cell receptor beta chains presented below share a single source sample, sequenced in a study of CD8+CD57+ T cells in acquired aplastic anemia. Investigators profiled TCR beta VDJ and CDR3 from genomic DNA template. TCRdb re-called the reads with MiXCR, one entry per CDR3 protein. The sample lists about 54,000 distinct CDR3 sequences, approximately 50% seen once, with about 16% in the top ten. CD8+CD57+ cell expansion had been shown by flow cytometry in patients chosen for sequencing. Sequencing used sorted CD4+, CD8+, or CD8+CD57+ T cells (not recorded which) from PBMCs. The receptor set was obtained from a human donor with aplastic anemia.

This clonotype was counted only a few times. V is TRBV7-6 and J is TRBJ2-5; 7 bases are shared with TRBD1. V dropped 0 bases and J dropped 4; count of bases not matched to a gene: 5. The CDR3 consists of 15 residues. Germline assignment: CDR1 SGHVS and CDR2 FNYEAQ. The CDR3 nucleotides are TGTGCCAGCAGCTTAGCCCCACGACAGGGAGAGACCCAGTACTTC. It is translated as CASSLAPRQGETQYF.

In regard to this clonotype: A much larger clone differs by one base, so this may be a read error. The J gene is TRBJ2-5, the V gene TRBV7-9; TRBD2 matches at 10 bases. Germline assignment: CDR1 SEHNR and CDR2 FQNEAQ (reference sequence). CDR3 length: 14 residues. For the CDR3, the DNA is TGTGCCAACAGCTTGGGACTAGCGCAAGAGACCCAGTACTTC. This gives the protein CANSLGLAQETQYF.

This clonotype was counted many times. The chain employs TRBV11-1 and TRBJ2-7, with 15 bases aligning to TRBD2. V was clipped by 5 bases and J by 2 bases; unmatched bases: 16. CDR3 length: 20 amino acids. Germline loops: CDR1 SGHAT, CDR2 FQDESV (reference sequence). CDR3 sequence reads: CASSNPETPGLAGGPYEQYF. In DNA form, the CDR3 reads TGTGCCAGCAGCAACCCCGAGACTCCGGGACTAGCGGGGGGACCCTACGAGCAGTACTTC.

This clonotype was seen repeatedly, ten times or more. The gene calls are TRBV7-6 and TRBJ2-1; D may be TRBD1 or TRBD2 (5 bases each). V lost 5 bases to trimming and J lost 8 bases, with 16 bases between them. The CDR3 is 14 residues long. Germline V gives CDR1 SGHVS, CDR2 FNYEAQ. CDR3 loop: CASSPNPGAHEQFF. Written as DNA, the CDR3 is TGTGCCAGCAGCCCAAACCCCGGGGCCCATGAGCAGTTCTTC.

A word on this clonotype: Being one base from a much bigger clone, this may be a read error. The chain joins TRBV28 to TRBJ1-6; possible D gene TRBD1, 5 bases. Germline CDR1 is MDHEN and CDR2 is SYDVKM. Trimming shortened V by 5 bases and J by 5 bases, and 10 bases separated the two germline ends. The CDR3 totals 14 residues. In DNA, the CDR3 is TGTGCCAGCAGTCTCCCAGGGAATAATTCACCCCTCCACTTT. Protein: CASSLPGNNSPLHF.

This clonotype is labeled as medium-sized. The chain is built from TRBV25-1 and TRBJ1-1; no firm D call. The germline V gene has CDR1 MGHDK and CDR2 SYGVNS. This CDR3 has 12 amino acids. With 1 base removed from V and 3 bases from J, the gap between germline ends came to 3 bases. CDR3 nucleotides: TGTGCCAGCAGTGAATTGGACACTGAAGCTTTCTTT. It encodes CASSELDTEAFF.

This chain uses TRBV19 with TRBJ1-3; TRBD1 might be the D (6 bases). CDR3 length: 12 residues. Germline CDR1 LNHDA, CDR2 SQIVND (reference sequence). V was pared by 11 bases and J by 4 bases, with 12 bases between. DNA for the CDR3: TGTGCCGCCGGGGGCAGCGGAAACACCATATATTTT. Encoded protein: CAAGGSGNTIYF.

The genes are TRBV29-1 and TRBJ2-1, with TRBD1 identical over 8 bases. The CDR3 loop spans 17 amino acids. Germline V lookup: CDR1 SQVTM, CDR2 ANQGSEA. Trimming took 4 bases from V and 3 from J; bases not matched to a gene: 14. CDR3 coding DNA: TGCAGCGTTGCCGGGACAGGAGACCAACCCAGCTACAATGAGCAGTTCTTC. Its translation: CSVAGTGDQPSYNEQFF.

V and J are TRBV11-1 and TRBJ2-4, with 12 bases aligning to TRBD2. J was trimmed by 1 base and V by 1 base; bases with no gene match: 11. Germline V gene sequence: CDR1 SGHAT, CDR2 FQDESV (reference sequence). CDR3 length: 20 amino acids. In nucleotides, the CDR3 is TGTGCCAGCAGCTTAGTGGCGGAACTAGCGGGGGGTTTGGCCAAAAACATTCAGTACTTC. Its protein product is CASSLVAELAGGLAKNIQYF. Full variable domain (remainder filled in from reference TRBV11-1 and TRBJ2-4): EAEVAQSPRYKITEKSQAVAFWCDPISGHATLYWYRQILGQGPELLVQFQDESVVDDSQLPKDRFSAERLKGVDSTLKIQPAELGDSAMYLCASSLVAELAGGLAKNIQYFGAGTRLSVL.

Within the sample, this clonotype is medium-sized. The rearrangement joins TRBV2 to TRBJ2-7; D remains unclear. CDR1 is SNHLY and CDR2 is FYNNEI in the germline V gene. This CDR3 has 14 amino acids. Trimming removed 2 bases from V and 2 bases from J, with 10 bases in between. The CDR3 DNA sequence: TGTGCCAGCAGTGAAAGGCCGGACCCCTACGAGCAGTACGTC. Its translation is CASSERPDPYEQYV.

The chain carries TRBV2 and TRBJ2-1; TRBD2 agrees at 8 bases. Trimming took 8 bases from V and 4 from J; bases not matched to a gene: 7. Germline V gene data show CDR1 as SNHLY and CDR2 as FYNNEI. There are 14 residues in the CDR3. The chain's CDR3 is CASGRGGGYNEQFF. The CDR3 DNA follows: TGTGCCAGCGGGAGGGGCGGGGGGTACAATGAGCAGTTCTTC. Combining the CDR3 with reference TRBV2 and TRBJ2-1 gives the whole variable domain EPEVTQTPSHQVTQMGQEVILRCVPISNHLYFYWYRQILGQKVEFLVSFYNNEISEKSEIFDDQFSVERPDGSNFTLKIRSTKLEDSAMYFCASGRGGGYNEQFFGPGTRLTVL.

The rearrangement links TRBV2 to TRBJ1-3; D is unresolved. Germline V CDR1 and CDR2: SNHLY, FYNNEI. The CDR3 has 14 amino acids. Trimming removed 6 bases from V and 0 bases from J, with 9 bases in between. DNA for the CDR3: TGTGCCAGCAGCGACATCTACTCTGGAAACACCATATATTTT. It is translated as CASSDIYSGNTIYF. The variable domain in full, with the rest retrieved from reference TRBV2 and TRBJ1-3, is EPEVTQTPSHQVTQMGQEVILRCVPISNHLYFYWYRQILGQKVEFLVSFYNNEISEKSEIFDDQFSVERPDGSNFTLKIRSTKLEDSAMYFCASSDIYSGNTIYFGEGSWLTVV.

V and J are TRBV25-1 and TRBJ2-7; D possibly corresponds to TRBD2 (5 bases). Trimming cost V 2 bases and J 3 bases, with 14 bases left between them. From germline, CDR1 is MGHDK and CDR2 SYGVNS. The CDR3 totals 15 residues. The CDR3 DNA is TGTGCCAGCAGTGAACCGGGTGCCGGGATCTACGAGCAGTACTTC. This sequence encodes CASSEPGAGIYEQYF.

This CDR3 is CASRWGQGAYGYTF. CDR3 DNA sequence: TGTGCCAGCAGGTGGGGACAGGGCGCCTATGGCTACACCTTC. The chain carries TRBV5-4 and TRBJ1-2, with 9 bases that match TRBD1. V shed 5 bases and J 4 bases; nucleotides not matched to a gene: 6. The CDR3 is 14 amino acids. Looked up from germline, CDR1 is SGHNT and CDR2 is YYREEE (reference sequence).

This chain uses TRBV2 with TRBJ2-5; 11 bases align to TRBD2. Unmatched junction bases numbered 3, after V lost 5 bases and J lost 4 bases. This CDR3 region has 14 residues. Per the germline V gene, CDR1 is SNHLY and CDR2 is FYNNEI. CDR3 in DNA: TGTGCCAGCAGTTTAGCGGGGGGGCGAGAGACCCAGTACTTC. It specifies CASSLAGGRETQYF. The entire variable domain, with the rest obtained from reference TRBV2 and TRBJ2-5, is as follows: EPEVTQTPSHQVTQMGQEVILRCVPISNHLYFYWYRQILGQKVEFLVSFYNNEISEKSEIFDDQFSVERPDGSNFTLKIRSTKLEDSAMYFCASSLAGGRETQYFGPGTRLLVL.

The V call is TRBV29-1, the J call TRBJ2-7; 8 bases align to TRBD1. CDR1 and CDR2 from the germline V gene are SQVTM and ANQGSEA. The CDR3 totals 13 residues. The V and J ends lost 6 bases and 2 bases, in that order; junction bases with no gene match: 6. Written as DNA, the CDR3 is TGCAGCGTCCCGGACAGGGAGACCTACGAGCAGTACTTC. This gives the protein CSVPDRETYEQYF.

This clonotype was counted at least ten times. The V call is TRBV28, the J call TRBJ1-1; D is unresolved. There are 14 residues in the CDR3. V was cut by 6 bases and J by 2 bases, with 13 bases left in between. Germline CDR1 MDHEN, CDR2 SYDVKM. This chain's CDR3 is CASSLGRGNTEAFF. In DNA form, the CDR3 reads TGTGCCAGCAGCTTAGGACGAGGTAACACTGAAGCTTTCTTT.

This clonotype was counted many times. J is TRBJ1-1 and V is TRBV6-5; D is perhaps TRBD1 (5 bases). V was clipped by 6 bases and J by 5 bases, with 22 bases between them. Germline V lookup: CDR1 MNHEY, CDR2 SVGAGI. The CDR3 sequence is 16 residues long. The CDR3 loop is CASSPQGFSGRTEAFF. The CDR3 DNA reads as TGTGCCAGCAGCCCGCAGGGATTCTCTGGACGTACTGAAGCTTTCTTT.